These 13 T cell receptor beta chains were all obtained from the same sample, sequenced in a study of blood T cell repertoires in COVID-19. Some clones are missing from TCRdb's copy, which holds only in-frame ones; the method was immunoSEQ multiplex PCR. The data hold about 140,000 clones, with 80% to 85% observed a single time. Material for sequencing was peripheral blood. The receptors stem from a human donor in a cohort sampled during active COVID-19.

The rearrangement links TRBV25-1 to TRBJ1-2; D call uncertain. The CDR3 contains 14 residues. Germline V CDR1 and CDR2: MGHDK, SYGVNS. Trimming stripped 8 bases from V and 4 bases from J, with 17 bases between. The DNA for the CDR3 is TGTGCCAGCGCAGAACCGGGGTGGAGCTATGGCTACACCTTC. This sequence encodes CASAEPGWSYGYTF.

The gene calls are TRBV5-5 and TRBJ2-7; 8 positions agree with TRBD1. With 4 bases clipped from V and 3 bases from J, the junction kept 3 bases outside the gene matches. CDR1 is SGHKS, CDR2 YYEKEE, per germline (reference sequence). The CDR3 has 13 residues. Here the CDR3 reads CASSRQGNYEQYF. In DNA, the CDR3 is TGTGCCAGCAGCCGACAGGGGAACTACGAGCAGTACTTC. Using reference TRBV5-5 and TRBJ2-7 for the parts outside the CDR3, the full variable domain is DAGVTQSPTHLIKTRGQQVTLRCSPISGHKSVSWYQQVLGQGPQFIFQYYEKEERGRGNFPDRFSARQFPNYSSELNVNALLLGDSALYLCASSRQGNYEQYFGPGTRLTVT.

The chain links TRBV15 to TRBJ2-3, with 7 positions matching TRBD2. CDR3 length equals 18 residues. V dropped 2 bases and J dropped 1; count of bases not matched to a gene: 12. Germline V lookup: CDR1 LNHNV, CDR2 YYDKDF (reference sequence). The DNA of the CDR3 is TGTGCCACCAGCAGATCACCCGGGACGGGGGGACGCACAGATACGCAGTATTTT. Translating it yields CATSRSPGTGGRTDTQYF.

This clone was counted a few times. The sample carries other DNA sequences with the same CDR3. V usage is TRBV2 and J usage is TRBJ1-5; D call uncertain. The CDR3 totals 12 residues. The V gene's germline CDR1 is SNHLY and CDR2 FYNNEI. Trimming left V 6 bases short and J 6 bases short, with 9 bases between. CDR3 sequence: CASSGSGQPQHF. The CDR3 DNA follows: TGTGCCAGCAGCGGCTCAGGTCAGCCCCAGCATTTT.

The chain uses TRBV2 and TRBJ2-1; D is possibly TRBD1 (6 bases). The CDR3 has 17 amino acids. Germline CDR1 reads SNHLY; CDR2 reads FYNNEI. V was cut by 9 bases and J by 0 bases, with 21 bases left in between. The CDR3 region has the DNA TGTGCCAGTTTCCGATATAAAGACAGGAGCTCCTACAATGAGCAGTTCTTC. This encodes CASFRYKDRSSYNEQFF.

The chain recombines TRBV18 with TRBJ1-5; 11 bases are a match to TRBD1. The CDR3 spans 17 residues. The junction had 4 bases not matched to a gene; V was cut back by 3 bases and J by 0 bases. Germline CDR1 is KGHSH and CDR2 is LQKENI. The CDR3 sequence is CASSPGQGVYSNQPQHF. In DNA form, the CDR3 reads TGTGCCAGCTCACCGGGACAGGGGGTTTATAGCAATCAGCCCCAGCATTTT.

In its sample, this clone was seen once. The V gene is TRBV5-1, the J gene TRBJ1-1; possible D gene TRBD1, 5 bases. CDR3 size: 14 residues. Germline V CDR1 and CDR2: SGHRS, YFSETQ. Trimming took off 0 bases at V and 6 bases at J, with 12 bases between the two ends. The CDR3 is CASSLEAGRAEAFF. DNA of the CDR3: TGCGCCAGCAGCTTGGAGGCAGGGAGGGCTGAAGCTTTCTTT.

The rearrangement joins TRBV28 to TRBJ2-7, with a possible D match to TRBD2 (6 bases). The V end was cut by 8 bases, the J end by 4 bases, with 27 bases between. Germline lookup yields CDR1 MDHEN and CDR2 SYDVKM. The CDR3 length is 17 residues. The CDR3 sequence is CASPLEGFVGGAYEQYF. CDR3 nucleotides: TGTGCCAGCCCATTGGAGGGGTTTGTTGGGGGAGCTTACGAGCAGTACTTC.

This chain uses TRBV25-1 with TRBJ1-1; D possibly corresponds to TRBD1 (6 bases). The CDR3 runs 13 residues. CDR1 MGHDK and CDR2 SYGVNS come from the germline V gene. The V end lost 9 bases, the J end lost 4 bases, and 15 bases lay between the germline ends. CDR3 nucleotide sequence: TGTGCCAGTCTAAGGGGGGGCGGCACTGAAGCTTTCTTT. It translates to CASLRGGGTEAFF.

This chain links TRBV5-6 with TRBJ2-5; 12 bases align to TRBD2. Germline V gene data show CDR1 as SGHDT and CDR2 as YYEEEE. This CDR3 comprises 15 residues. The junction had 6 bases not matched to a gene; V was cut back by 4 bases and J by 5 bases. The CDR3 nucleotides are TGTGCCAGCAGCCGGCTAGCGGGGGGGCGGGAGACCCAGTACTTC. The encoded protein is CASSRLAGGRETQYF. Combining the CDR3 with reference TRBV5-6 and TRBJ2-5 gives the whole variable domain DAGVTQSPTHLIKTRGQQVTLRCSPKSGHDTVSWYQQALGQGPQFIFQYYEEEERQRGNFPDRFSGHQFPNYSSELNVNALLLGDSALYLCASSRLAGGRETQYFGPGTRLLVL.

The gene calls are TRBV5-1 and TRBJ2-5; 7 nucleotides line up with TRBD1. Germline V gives CDR1 SGHRS, CDR2 YFSETQ. Unmatched junction bases numbered 14, after V lost 3 bases and J lost 3 bases. The CDR3 has 17 residues. The CDR3 spells CASSSGQTSAREETQYF. The CDR3 region has the DNA TGCGCCAGCAGCTCGGGACAGACCTCCGCTCGAGAAGAGACCCAGTACTTC. The full variable domain, completed using reference TRBV5-1 and TRBJ2-5, is KAGVTQTPRYLIKTRGQQVTLSCSPISGHRSVSWYQQTPGQGLQFLFEYFSETQRNKGNFPGRFSGRQFSNSRSEMNVSTLELGDSALYLCASSSGQTSAREETQYFGPGTRLLVL.

This clone showed up just a few times. The V and J genes are TRBV19 and TRBJ1-2; D not resolved. Germline assignment: CDR1 LNHDA and CDR2 SQIVND (reference sequence). The CDR3 contains 12 residues. Trimming cost V 3 bases and J 8 bases, with 10 bases left between them. This CDR3 reads CASSILGSGYTF. The CDR3 nucleotides are TGTGCCAGTAGTATTCTGGGCAGCGGCTACACCTTC.

The chain has TRBV5-8 and TRBJ1-2; TRBD1 might be the D (5 bases). CDR1 is SGHTS and CDR2 is YDEGEE in the germline V gene. V lost 4 bases and J lost 8, with 18 bases in between. The CDR3 is 14 amino acids. In nucleotides, the CDR3 is TGTGCCAGCAGCCGAAGGGGTCAACGGGGGGGCTACACCTTC. It translates to CASSRRGQRGGYTF.